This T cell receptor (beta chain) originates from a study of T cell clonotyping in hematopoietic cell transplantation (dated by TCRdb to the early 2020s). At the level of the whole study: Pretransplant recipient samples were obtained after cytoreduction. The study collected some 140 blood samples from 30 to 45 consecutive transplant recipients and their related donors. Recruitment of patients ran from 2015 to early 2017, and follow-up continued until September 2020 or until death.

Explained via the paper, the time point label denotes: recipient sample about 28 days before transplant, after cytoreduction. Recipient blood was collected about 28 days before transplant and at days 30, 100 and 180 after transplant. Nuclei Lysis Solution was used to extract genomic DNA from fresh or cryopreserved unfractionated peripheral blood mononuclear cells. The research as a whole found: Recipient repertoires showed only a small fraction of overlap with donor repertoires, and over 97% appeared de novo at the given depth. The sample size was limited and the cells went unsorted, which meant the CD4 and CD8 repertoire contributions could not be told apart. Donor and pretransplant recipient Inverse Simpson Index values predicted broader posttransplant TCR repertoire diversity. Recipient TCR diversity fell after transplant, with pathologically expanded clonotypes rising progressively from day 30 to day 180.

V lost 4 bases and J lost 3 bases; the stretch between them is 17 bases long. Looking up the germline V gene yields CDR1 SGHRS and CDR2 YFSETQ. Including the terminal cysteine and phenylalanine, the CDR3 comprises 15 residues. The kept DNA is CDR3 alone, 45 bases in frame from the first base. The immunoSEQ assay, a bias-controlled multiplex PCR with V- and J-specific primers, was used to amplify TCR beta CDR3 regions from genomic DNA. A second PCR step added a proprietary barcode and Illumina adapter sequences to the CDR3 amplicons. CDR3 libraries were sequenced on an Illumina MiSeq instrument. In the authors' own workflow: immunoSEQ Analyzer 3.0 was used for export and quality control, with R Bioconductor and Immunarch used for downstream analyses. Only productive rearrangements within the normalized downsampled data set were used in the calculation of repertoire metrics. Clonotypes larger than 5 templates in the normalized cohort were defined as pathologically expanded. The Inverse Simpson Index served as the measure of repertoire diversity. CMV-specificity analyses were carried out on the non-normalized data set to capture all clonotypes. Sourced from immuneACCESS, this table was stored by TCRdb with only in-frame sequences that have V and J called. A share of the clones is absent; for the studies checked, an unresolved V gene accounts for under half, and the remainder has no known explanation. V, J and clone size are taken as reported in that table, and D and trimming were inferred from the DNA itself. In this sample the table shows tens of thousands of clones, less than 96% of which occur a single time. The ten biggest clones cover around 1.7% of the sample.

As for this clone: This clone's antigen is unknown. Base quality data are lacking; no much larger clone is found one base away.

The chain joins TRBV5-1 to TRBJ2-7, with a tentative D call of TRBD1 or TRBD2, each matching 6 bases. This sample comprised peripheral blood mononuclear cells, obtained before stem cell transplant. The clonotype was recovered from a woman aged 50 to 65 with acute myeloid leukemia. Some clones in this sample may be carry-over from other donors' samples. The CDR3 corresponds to CASSTRGRQIYEQYF. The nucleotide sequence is TGCGCCAGCAGCACACGGGGGCGACAAATCTACGAGCAGTACTTC.